This T cell receptor beta chain appears in the sequencing data of a study of blood T cell repertoires in COVID-19. Germline CDR1 reads SQVTM; CDR2 reads ANQGSEA. The V end lost 5 bases, the J end lost 6 bases, and 13 bases lay between the germline ends. The CDR3 has 13 amino acids. Here immunoSEQ multiplex PCR was the method, and the copy in TCRdb shows in-frame clones only, minus some. Of about 480,000 clones listed, approximately 88% are singletons. Sequencing was done on a sample of peripheral blood. The chain carries TRBV29-1 and TRBJ1-4; TRBD1 is a possible D gene (6 bases). This receptor was identified in a woman between 50 and 59 years old with COVID-19, enrolled during active disease. The CDR3 region is CSVPGQQDEKLFF. As DNA, the CDR3 is TGCAGCGTTCCCGGACAGCAGGATGAAAAACTGTTTTTT.